This T cell receptor beta chain was identified during a study of blood T cell repertoires in COVID-19. Study details: PBMCs, B-cell-depleted T cells, or T cells provided the cDNA or gDNA that made up the material.

Participants had their cohort set by participant-reported clinical history. Among Cohort 3 donors, those recovered had two negative PCRs, clearance, or symptom resolution. This CDR3 has 13 amino acids. J gave up 3 bases and V 6 bases, and 1 base lay outside the gene matches. Germline V gene lookup returns CDR1 SGHNT and CDR2 YENEEA. Source study methods: Reference gene primer amplification gave nucleated cell count estimates. The repertoire was sequenced with immunoSEQ multiplex PCR; TCRdb's copy has only in-frame clones and lacks some. The DNA was the basis for D and trimming; V, J and clone size are from that table. The repertoire holds over 150,000 clones, with 75% to 90% as singletons.

Source material: PBMCs or T cells enriched from blood (not recorded which). This clonotype originated in a middle-aged man who had recovered from COVID-19. The V call is TRBV11-3, the J call TRBJ2-7; 11 bases are a match to TRBD1. The CDR3 region has the DNA TGTGCCAGCAGAGGGACAGGGGGCTACGAGCAGTACTTC. This gives the protein CASRGTGGYEQYF.